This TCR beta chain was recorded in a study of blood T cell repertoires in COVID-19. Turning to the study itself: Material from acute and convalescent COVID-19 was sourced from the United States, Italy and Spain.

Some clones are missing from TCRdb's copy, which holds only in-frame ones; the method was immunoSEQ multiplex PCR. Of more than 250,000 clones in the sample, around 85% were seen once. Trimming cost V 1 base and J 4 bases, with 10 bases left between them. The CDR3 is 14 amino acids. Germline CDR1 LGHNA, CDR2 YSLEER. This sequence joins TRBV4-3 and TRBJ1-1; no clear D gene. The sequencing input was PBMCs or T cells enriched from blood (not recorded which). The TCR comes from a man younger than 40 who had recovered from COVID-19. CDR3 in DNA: TGCGCCAGCAGCCAAGGACAAGGTGGCACTGAAGCTTTCTTT. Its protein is CASSQGQGGTEAFF.